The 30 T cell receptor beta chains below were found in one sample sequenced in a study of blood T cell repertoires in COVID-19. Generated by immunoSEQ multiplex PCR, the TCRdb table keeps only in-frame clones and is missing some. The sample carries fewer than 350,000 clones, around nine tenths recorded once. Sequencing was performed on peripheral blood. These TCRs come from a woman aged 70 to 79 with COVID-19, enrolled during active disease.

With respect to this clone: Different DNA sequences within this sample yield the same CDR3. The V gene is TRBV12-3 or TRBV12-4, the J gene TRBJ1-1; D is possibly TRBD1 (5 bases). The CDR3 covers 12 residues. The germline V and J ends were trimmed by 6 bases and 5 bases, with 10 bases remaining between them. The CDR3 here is CASSPGGTEAFF. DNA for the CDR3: TGTGCCAGCAGCCCGGGGGGTACTGAAGCTTTCTTT.

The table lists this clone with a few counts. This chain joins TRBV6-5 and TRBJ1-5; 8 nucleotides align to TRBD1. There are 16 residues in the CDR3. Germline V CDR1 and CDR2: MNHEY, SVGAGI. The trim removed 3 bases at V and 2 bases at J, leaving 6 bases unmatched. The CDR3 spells CASSYLPGQGNQPQHF. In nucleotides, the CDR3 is TGTGCCAGCAGTTATTTGCCGGGACAGGGCAATCAGCCCCAGCATTTT.

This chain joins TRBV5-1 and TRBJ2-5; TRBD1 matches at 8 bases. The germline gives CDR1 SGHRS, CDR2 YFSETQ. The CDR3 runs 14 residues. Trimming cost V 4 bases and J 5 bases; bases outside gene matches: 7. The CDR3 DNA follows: TGCGCCAGCAGCCCCAGGGGGCAGGGGGAGACCCAGTACTTC. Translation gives CASSPRGQGETQYF.

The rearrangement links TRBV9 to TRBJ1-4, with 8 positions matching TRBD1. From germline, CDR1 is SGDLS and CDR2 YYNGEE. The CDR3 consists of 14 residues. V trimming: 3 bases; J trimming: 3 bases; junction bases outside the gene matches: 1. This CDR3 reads CASSGGQANEKLFF. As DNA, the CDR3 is TGTGCCAGCAGCGGGGGACAGGCTAATGAAAAACTGTTTTTT. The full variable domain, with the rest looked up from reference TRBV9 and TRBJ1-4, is DSGVTQTPKHLITATGQRVTLRCSPRSGDLSVYWYQQSLDQGLQFLIQYYNGEERAKGNILERFSAQQFPDLHSELNLSSLELGDSALYFCASSGGQANEKLFFGSGTQLSVL.

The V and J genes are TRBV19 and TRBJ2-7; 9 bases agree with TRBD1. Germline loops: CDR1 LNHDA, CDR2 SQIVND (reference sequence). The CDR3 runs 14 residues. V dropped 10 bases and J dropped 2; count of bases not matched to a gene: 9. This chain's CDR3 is CATSTGQGAYEQYF. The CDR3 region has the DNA TGTGCCACGAGTACGGGACAGGGAGCCTACGAGCAGTACTTC.

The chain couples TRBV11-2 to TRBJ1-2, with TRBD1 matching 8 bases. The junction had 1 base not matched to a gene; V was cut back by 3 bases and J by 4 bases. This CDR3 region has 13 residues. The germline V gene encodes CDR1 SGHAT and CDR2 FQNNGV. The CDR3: CASSFQGAYGYTF. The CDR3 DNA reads TGTGCCAGCAGCTTCCAGGGGGCCTATGGCTACACCTTC. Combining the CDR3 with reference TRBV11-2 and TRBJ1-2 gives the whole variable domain EAGVAQSPRYKIIEKRQSVAFWCNPISGHATLYWYQQILGQGPKLLIQFQNNGVVDDSQLPKDRFSAERLKGVDSTLKIQPAKLEDSAVYLCASSFQGAYGYTFGSGTRLTVV.

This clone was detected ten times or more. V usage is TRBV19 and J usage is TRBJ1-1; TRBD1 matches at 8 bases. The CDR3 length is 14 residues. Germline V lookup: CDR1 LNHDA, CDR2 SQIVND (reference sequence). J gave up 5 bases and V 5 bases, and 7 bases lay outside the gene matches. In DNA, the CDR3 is TGTGCCAGTAGTTCGGACAGGGAGGTGACTGAAGCTTTCTTT. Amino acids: CASSSDREVTEAFF.

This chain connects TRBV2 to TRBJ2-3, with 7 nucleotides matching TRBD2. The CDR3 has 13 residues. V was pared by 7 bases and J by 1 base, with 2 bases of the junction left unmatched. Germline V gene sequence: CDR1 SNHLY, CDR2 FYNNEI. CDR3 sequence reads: CASKRDRTDTQYF. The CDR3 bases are TGTGCCAGCAAGCGGGACCGCACAGATACGCAGTATTTT.

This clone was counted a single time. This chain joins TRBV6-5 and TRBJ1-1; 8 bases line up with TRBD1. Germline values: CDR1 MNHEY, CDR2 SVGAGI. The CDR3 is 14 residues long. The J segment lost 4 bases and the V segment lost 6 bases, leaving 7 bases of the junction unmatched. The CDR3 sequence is CASRTPDRATEAFF. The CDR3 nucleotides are TGTGCCAGCAGAACCCCGGACAGGGCCACTGAAGCTTTCTTT.

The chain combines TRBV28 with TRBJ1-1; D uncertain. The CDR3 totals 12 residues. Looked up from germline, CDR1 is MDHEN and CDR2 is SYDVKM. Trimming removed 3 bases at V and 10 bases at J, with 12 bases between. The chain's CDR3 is CASSFQVGRAFF. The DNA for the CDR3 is TGTGCCAGCAGTTTCCAAGTTGGCCGAGCTTTCTTT.

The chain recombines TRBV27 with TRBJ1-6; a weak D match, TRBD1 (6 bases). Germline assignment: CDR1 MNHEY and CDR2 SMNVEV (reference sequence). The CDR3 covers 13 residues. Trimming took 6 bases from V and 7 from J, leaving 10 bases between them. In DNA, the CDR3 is TGTGCCAGCAGATCTCAGGGGAATTCACCCCTCCACTTT. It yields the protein CASRSQGNSPLHF.

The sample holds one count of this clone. This CDR3 is CATPGQGYGYTF. The CDR3 region has the DNA TGTGCCACCCCGGGACAGGGGTATGGCTACACCTTC. The chain recombines TRBV7-2 with TRBJ1-2; TRBD1 matches 10 bases. J was trimmed by 5 bases and V by 10 bases; bases with no gene match: 4. CDR1 is SGHTA and CDR2 is FQGNSA in the germline V gene. The CDR3 is made up of 12 amino acids.

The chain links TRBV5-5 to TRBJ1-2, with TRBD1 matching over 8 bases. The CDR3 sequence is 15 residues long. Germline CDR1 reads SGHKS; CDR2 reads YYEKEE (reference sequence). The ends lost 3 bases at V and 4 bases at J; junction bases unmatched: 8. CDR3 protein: CASSSQTGDTYGYTF. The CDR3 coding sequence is TGTGCCAGCAGCTCTCAGACAGGGGATACCTATGGCTACACCTTC.

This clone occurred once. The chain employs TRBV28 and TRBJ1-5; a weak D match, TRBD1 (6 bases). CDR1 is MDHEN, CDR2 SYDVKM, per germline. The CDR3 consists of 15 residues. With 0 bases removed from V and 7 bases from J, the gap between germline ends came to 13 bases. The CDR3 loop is CASSLWAGEVQPQHF. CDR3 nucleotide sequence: TGTGCCAGCAGTTTATGGGCAGGGGAAGTGCAGCCCCAGCATTTT.

The CDR3 nucleotides read TGTGCCAGCAGCGTAGTCCCAGCTACAAAGGGAGTAATAAACTATGGCTACACCTTC. This translates into CASSVVPATKGVINYGYTF. The chain has TRBV9 and TRBJ1-2; no clear D gene. The CDR3 has 19 residues. The germline V gene has CDR1 SGDLS and CDR2 YYNGEE. V was clipped by 0 bases and J by 2 bases, with 23 bases between them.

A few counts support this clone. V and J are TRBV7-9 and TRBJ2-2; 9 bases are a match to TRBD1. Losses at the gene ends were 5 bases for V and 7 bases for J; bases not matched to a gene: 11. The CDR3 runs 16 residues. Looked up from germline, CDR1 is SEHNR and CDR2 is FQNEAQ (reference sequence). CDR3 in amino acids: CASSSRRDRAGGELFF. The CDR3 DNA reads TGTGCCAGCAGCAGCCGCCGGGACAGGGCTGGCGGGGAGCTGTTTTTT.

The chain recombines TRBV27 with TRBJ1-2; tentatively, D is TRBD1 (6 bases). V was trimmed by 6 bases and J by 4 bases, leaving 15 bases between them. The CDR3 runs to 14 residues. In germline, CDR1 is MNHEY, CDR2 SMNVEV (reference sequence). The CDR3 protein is CASRGAGPIYGYTF. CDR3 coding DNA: TGTGCCAGCAGGGGGGCCGGACCGATCTATGGCTACACCTTC.

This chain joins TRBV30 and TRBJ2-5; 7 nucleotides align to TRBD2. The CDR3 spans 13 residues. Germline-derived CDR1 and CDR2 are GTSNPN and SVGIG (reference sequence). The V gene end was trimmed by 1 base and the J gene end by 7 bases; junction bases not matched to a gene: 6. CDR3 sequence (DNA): TGTGCCTGGAGTGGGGACTATTCGGGGACCCAGTACTTC. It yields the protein CAWSGDYSGTQYF.

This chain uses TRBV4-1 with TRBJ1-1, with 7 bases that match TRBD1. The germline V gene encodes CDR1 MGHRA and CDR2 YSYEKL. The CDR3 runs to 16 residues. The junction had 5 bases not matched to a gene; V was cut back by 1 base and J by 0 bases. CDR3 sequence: CASSQAPGTVNTEAFF. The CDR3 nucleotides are TGCGCCAGCAGCCAAGCCCCGGGGACAGTGAACACTGAAGCTTTCTTT.

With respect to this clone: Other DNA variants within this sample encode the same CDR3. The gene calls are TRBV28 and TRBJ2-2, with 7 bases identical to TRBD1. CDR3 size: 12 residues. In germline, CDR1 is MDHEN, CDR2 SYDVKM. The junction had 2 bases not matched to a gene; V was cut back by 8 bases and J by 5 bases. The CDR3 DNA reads TGTGCCAGCCAGACAGGGACCGGGGAGCTGTTTTTT. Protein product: CASQTGTGELFF.

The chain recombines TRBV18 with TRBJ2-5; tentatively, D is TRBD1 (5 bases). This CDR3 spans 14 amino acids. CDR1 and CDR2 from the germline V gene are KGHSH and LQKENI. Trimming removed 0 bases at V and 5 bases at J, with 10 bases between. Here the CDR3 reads CASSPPGHLETQYF. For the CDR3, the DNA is TGTGCCAGCTCACCACCGGGGCACTTGGAGACCCAGTACTTC.

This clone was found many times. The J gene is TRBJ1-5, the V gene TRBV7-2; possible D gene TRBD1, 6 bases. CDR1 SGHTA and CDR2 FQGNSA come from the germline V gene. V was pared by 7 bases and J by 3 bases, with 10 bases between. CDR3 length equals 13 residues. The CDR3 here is CASTDSLNQPQHF. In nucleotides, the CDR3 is TGTGCCAGCACGGACAGCCTCAATCAGCCCCAGCATTTT.

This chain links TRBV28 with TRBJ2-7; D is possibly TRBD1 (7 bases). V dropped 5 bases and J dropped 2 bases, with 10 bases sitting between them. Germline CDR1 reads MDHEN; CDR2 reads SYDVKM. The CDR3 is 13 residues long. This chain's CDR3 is CASSPGGPYEQYF. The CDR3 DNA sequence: TGTGCCAGCAGTCCAGGGGGGCCCTACGAGCAGTACTTC.

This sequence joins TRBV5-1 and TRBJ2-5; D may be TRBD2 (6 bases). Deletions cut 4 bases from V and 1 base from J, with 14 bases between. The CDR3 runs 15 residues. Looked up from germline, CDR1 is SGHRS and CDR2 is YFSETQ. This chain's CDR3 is CASSPEGRLQETQYF. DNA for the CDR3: TGCGCCAGCAGCCCGGAGGGACGACTCCAAGAGACCCAGTACTTC.

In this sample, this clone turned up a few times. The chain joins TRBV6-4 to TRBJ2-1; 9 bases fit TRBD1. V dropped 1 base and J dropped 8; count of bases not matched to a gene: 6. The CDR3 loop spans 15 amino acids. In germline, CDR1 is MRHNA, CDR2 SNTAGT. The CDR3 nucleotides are TGTGCCAGCAGTGACTGGGACAGGGATCGGCATGAGCAGTTCTTC. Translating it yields CASSDWDRDRHEQFF.

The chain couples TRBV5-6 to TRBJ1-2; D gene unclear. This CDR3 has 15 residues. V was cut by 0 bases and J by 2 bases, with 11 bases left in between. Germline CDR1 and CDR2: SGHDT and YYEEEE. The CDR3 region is CASSLGTRGNYGYTF. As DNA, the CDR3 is TGTGCCAGCAGCTTGGGTACGCGAGGGAACTATGGCTACACCTTC.

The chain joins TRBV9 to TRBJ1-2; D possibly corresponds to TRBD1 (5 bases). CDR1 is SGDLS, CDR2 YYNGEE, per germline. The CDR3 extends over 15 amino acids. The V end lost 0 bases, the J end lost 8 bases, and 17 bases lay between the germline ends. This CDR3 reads CASSVGDSWVGGYTF. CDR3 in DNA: TGTGCCAGCAGCGTAGGTGACAGCTGGGTCGGCGGCTACACCTTC.

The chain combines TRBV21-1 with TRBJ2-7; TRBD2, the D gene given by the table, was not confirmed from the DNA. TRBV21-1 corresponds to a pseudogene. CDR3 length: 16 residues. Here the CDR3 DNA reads TGTGCCAGCAGCAACTTTTCGGGACTAGCGGGGTACGAGCAGTACTTC. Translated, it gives CASSNFSGLAGYEQYF.

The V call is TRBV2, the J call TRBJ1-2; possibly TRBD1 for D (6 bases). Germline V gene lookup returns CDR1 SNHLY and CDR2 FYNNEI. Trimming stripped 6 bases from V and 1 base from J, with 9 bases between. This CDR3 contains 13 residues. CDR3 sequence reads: CASSLQGNYGYTF. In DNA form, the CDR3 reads TGTGCCAGCAGCTTACAGGGTAACTATGGCTACACCTTC. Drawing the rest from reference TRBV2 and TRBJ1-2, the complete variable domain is EPEVTQTPSHQVTQMGQEVILRCVPISNHLYFYWYRQILGQKVEFLVSFYNNEISEKSEIFDDQFSVERPDGSNFTLKIRSTKLEDSAMYFCASSLQGNYGYTFGSGTRLTVV.

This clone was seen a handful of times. CDR3 protein: CATSPGKDTIYF. The CDR3 nucleotides are TGTGCCACCAGTCCCGGGAAGGACACCATATATTTT. The rearrangement uses TRBV24-1 and TRBJ1-3; D is uncertain. Trimming left V 6 bases short and J 8 bases short, with 10 bases between. From germline, CDR1 is KGHDR and CDR2 SFDVKD. The CDR3 is 12 residues long.